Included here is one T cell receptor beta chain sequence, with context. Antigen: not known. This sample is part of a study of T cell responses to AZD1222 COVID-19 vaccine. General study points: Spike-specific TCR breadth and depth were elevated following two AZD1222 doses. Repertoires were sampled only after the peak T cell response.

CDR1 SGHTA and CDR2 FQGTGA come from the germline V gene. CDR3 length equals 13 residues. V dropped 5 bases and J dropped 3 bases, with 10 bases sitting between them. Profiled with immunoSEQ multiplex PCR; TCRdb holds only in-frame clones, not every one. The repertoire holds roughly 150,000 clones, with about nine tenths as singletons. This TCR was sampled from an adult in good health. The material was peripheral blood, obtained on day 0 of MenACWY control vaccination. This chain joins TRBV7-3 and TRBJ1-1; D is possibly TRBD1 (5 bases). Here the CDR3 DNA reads TGTGCCAGCAGCCCCGACAGATACACTGAAGCTTTCTTT. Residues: CASSPDRYTEAFF.